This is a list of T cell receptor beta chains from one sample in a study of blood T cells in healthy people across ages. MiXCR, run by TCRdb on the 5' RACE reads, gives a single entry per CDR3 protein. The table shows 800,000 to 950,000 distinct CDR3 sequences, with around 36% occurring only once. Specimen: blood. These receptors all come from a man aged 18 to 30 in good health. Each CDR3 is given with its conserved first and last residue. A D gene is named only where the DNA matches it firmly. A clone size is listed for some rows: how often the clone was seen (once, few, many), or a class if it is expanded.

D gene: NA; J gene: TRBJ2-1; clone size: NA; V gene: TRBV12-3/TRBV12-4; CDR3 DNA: TGTGCCAGCAGCCGAGTGGGGCAATACAATGAGCAGTTCTTC; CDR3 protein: CASSRVGQYNEQFF
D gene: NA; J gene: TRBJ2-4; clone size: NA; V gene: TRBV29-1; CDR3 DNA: TGCAGCGTCGGCAGAGGGGGATACAAAAACATTCAGTACTTC; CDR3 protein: CSVGRGGYKNIQYF
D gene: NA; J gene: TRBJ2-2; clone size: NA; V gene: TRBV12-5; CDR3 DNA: TGTGCTAGTGGTTTGGTACTGCGGGATCCGAACACCGGGGAGCTGTTTTTT; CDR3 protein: CASGLVLRDPNTGELFF
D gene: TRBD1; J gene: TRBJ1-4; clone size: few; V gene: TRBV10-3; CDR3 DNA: TGTGCCACCGATCTGGGACAGCAAAATGAAAAACTGTTTTTT; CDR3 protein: CATDLGQQNEKLFF
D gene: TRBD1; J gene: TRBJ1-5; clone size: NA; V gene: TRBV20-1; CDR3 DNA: TGCAGTGCTCGAACCGGACAGGAAAATCAGCCCCAGCATTTT; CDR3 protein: CSARTGQENQPQHF
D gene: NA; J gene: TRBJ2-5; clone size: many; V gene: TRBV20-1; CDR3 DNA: TGCAGTGCTAGAGATTTCGGCCTGTTGGAGACCCAGTACTTC; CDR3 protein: CSARDFGLLETQYF
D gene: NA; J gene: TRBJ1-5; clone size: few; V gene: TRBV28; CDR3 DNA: TGTGCCAGCAGCTGGGACGACGATCAGCCCCAGCATTTT; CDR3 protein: CASSWDDDQPQHF
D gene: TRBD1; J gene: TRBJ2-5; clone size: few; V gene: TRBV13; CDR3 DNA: TGTGCCAGCAGCTTAGGACAGGGGATAACTCAAGAGACCCAGTACTTC; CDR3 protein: CASSLGQGITQETQYF
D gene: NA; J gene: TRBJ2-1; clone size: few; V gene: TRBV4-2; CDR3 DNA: TGTGCCAGCAGCCAAGAGACGGCTGAGCAGTTCTTC; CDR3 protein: CASSQETAEQFF
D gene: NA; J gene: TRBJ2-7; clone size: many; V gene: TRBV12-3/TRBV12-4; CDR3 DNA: TGTGCCAGCAGTTTAGAGGGTACGGACGAGCAGTACTTC; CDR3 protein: CASSLEGTDEQYF